Below, 7 T cell receptor beta chains from the same sample are listed, as sequenced in a study of T-cell memory formation after mild COVID-19. TCRdb passed the 5' RACE reads through MiXCR, listing each CDR3 protein once. The data show approximately 340,000 distinct CDR3 sequences, approximately 13% seen once. Source material: PBMCs or a T cell subset sorted from them (not recorded which). The receptors shown here come from a man between 18 and 29 years old who had mild COVID-19 (a few samples of this study predate the infection). Cell type and time point are not known.

The chain links TRBV7-3 to TRBJ2-2; 8 bases fit TRBD2. The germline CDR1 and CDR2 sequences are SGHTA and FQGTGA. This CDR3 comprises 17 residues. J gave up 3 bases and V 5 bases, and 11 bases lay outside the gene matches. The CDR3 nucleotides are TGTGCCAGCAGCCGGACCGTAGCGGGGAGGGACACCGGGGAGCTGTTTTTT. Translating gives CASSRTVAGRDTGELFF.

This sequence joins TRBV4-3 and TRBJ2-3; 7 nucleotides align to TRBD2. V lost 0 bases, J lost 0 bases, and 12 bases stayed unmatched. The germline V gene encodes CDR1 LGHNA and CDR2 YSLEER. CDR3 length: 19 amino acids. CDR3 nucleotides: TGCGCCAGCAGCCAAGATCGCGTACTGGGACTATATAGCACAGATACGCAGTATTTT. Protein sequence: CASSQDRVLGLYSTDTQYF.

This clonotype was found a few times. J is TRBJ1-4 and V is TRBV20-1; D gene ambiguous. V was trimmed by 5 bases and J by 0 bases, leaving 13 bases between them. The CDR3 has 15 amino acids. Germline V gene sequence: CDR1 DFQATT, CDR2 SNEGSKA (reference sequence). The CDR3 loop is CSAPPDGATNEKLFF. In DNA, the CDR3 is TGCAGTGCTCCACCGGATGGGGCAACTAATGAAAAACTGTTTTTT.

A few counts support this clonotype. This chain links TRBV7-9 with TRBJ2-3; D gene uncertain. Germline V lookup: CDR1 SEHNR, CDR2 FQNEAQ (reference sequence). This CDR3 region has 14 residues. The V end was cut by 5 bases, the J end by 0 bases, with 9 bases between. The CDR3 region is CASSPVFSTDTQYF. Written as DNA, the CDR3 is TGTGCCAGCAGCCCAGTTTTTAGCACAGATACGCAGTATTTT. Using reference TRBV7-9 and TRBJ2-3 for the parts outside the CDR3, the full variable domain is DTGVSQNPRHKITKRGQNVTFRCDPISEHNRLYWYRQTLGQGPEFLTYFQNEAQLEKSRLLSDRFSAERPKGSFSTLEIQRTEQGDSAMYLCASSPVFSTDTQYFGPGTRLTVL.

This clonotype turned up a few times. The chain uses TRBV7-3 and TRBJ1-2; D perhaps matches TRBD1 (6 bases). CDR1 and CDR2 from the germline V gene are SGHTA and FQGTGA. Trimming took off 5 bases at V and 7 bases at J, with 17 bases between the two ends. The CDR3 runs 14 residues. CDR3 DNA: TGTGCCAGCAGCCCCGACGGGGGGCTGGGTGGCTACACCTTC. This gives the protein CASSPDGGLGGYTF.

This clonotype turned up a few times. V is TRBV5-1 and J is TRBJ1-1; the match to TRBD1 covers 8 bases. This CDR3 has 12 amino acids. CDR1 is SGHRS, CDR2 YFSETQ, per germline. V shed 4 bases, J shed 8 bases, and the junction held 4 bases outside the gene matches. CDR3 in amino acids: CASSVTGAEAFF. In DNA, the CDR3 is TGCGCCAGCAGCGTGACAGGGGCCGAAGCTTTCTTT.

The V and J genes are TRBV7-2 and TRBJ2-2; no reliable D call. V lost 4 bases, J lost 4 bases, and 13 bases lay in between. In germline, CDR1 is SGHTA, CDR2 FQGNSA. The CDR3 consists of 15 residues. This chain's CDR3 is CASSSQLLGTGELFF. The CDR3 DNA reads as TGTGCCAGCAGCTCACAGCTCTTGGGCACCGGGGAGCTGTTTTTT.